These 20 T cell receptor beta chains were sequenced from one sample in a study of beta chain features in type 1 diabetes. The isolated RNA, all of it, was reverse transcribed, so expressed TCRB transcripts were what got sequenced. Clones were sequenced by immunoSEQ multiplex PCR, and TCRdb holds only the in-frame ones, with some missing. The sample includes some 150,000 clones, about a tenth seen only once; the top ten take roughly 0.7%. The sequencing sample was made of central memory CD4+ T cells from blood. The receptors derive from a man aged 18 to 35 in good health.

The rearrangement uses TRBV5-1 and TRBJ2-3, with D possibly TRBD1 on 5 matching bases. The length of the CDR3 is 15 residues. Trimming removed 4 bases at V and 0 bases at J, with 12 bases between. Per the germline V gene, CDR1 is SGHRS and CDR2 is YFSETQ. CDR3 sequence reads: CASSRTTASTDTQYF. The CDR3 DNA is TGCGCCAGCAGCCGGACAACAGCTAGCACAGATACGCAGTATTTT.

This clone turned up a few times. A read error may produce the germline difference seen at one junction end. The chain uses TRBV7-9 and TRBJ2-5; TRBD1 aligns across 7 bases. Per germline, CDR1 SEHNR and CDR2 FQNEAQ (reference sequence). This CDR3 is 11 amino acids long. CDR3 nucleotide sequence: TGTGCCAGCAGCAGGGACAGAGGGTTTCACTTC. This encodes CASSRDRGFHF.

The V and J genes are TRBV5-1 and TRBJ2-4; the D gene is possibly TRBD2 (9 bases). This CDR3 is 17 amino acids long. Per germline, CDR1 SGHRS and CDR2 YFSETQ. V was pared by 4 bases and J by 6 bases, with 23 bases between. CDR3 in DNA: TGCGCCAGCAGCGGCACCCGACAGGGGCGGGGGGGAAACATTCAGTACTTC. Amino acids: CASSGTRQGRGGNIQYF.

The rearrangement uses TRBV4-3 and TRBJ1-1; 12 bases fit TRBD1. The germline CDR1 and CDR2 sequences are LGHNA and YSLEER. The V gene end was trimmed by 6 bases and the J gene end by 3 bases; junction bases not matched to a gene: 2. CDR3 length equals 14 residues. CDR3 in amino acids: CASRGQGAYTEAFF. The CDR3 coding sequence is TGCGCCAGCAGGGGACAGGGGGCGTACACTGAAGCTTTCTTT.

The J gene is TRBJ2-5, the V gene TRBV11-1; weak D call: TRBD2 (5 bases). CDR1 and CDR2 (germline): SGHAT, FQDESV (reference sequence). The V gene lost 5 bases and the J gene lost 5 bases, with 15 bases spanning the gap. The CDR3 loop spans 14 amino acids. Here the CDR3 DNA reads TGTGCCAGCAGCGGAACGACCAGAGGGGAGACCCAGTACTTC. The encoded protein is CASSGTTRGETQYF.

This clone has more than one count but fewer than ten. This CDR3 is CSAERGGGATQYF. The DNA for the CDR3 is TGCAGCGCAGAGCGGGGGGGCGGTGCGACCCAGTACTTC. The chain recombines TRBV29-1 with TRBJ2-5; 10 bases line up with TRBD2. The germline V gene has CDR1 SQVTM and CDR2 ANQGSEA. V lost 7 bases, J lost 7 bases, and 9 bases stayed unmatched. The CDR3 is made up of 13 amino acids. The full variable domain, with the rest looked up from reference TRBV29-1 and TRBJ2-5, is SAVISQKPSRDICQRGTSLTIQCQVDSQVTMMFWYRQQPGQSLTLIATANQGSEATYESGFVIDKFPISRPNLTFSTLTVSNMSPEDSSIYLCSAERGGGATQYFGPGTRLLVL.

This clone came up a few times. The chain is built from TRBV18 and TRBJ2-4; 7 nucleotides align to TRBD1. This CDR3 has 14 amino acids. CDR1 and CDR2 from the germline V gene are KGHSH and LQKENI. V shed 0 bases, J shed 5 bases, and the junction held 1 base outside the gene matches. The CDR3 nucleotides read TGTGCCAGCTCACCACCCGGACAGGAAAACATTCAGTACTTC. Its protein product is CASSPPGQENIQYF.

There are a few counts of this clone. J is TRBJ2-2 and V is TRBV5-1; 7 bases agree with TRBD1. Germline values: CDR1 SGHRS, CDR2 YFSETQ. This CDR3 is 14 amino acids long. V lost 4 bases, J lost 2 bases, and 2 bases stayed unmatched. DNA of the CDR3: TGCGCCAGCAGCACAGGGGTCAACACCGGGGAGCTGTTTTTT. Protein: CASSTGVNTGELFF.

This clone was counted between two and nine times. The rearrangement links TRBV30 to TRBJ1-2; 8 bases line up with TRBD1. The V and J ends lost 7 bases and 4 bases, in that order; junction bases with no gene match: 5. Germline assignment: CDR1 GTSNPN and CDR2 SVGIG (reference sequence). The CDR3 consists of 12 residues. The CDR3 loop reads CASQGAGYGYTF. In nucleotides, the CDR3 is TGTGCCTCCCAGGGGGCCGGCTATGGCTACACCTTC.

This clone was seen a few times. The chain couples TRBV6-5 to TRBJ2-3, with unresolved D. V dropped 7 bases and J dropped 8 bases, with 13 bases sitting between them. This CDR3 is built from 12 residues. Germline CDR1 MNHEY, CDR2 SVGAGI. The CDR3 DNA follows: TGTGCCAGCAAGGCTGCTGGAGCTACGCAGTATTTT. It is translated as CASKAAGATQYF.

The rearrangement uses TRBV6-1 and TRBJ1-1, with D maybe TRBD1 (5 bases). Looked up from germline, CDR1 is MNHNS and CDR2 is SASEGT. V lost 5 bases to trimming and J lost 9 bases, with 10 bases between them. The CDR3 covers 11 residues. The CDR3 is CASSRTTQAFF. DNA for the CDR3: TGTGCCAGCAGTAGGACAACACAAGCTTTCTTT.

This clone was found many times. This chain joins TRBV10-3 and TRBJ1-5, with 7 bases matching TRBD1. Per germline, CDR1 ENHRY and CDR2 SYGVKD. There are 15 residues in the CDR3. The J segment lost 7 bases and the V segment lost 0 bases, leaving 6 bases of the junction unmatched. Written as DNA, the CDR3 is TGTGCCATCAGTGAGTCGACAGGGACCTACCAGCCCCAGCATTTT. It specifies CAISESTGTYQPQHF.

The rearrangement joins TRBV5-4 to TRBJ1-1, with D possibly matching TRBD1 (6 bases). Trimming cost V 7 bases and J 4 bases, with 17 bases left between them. Germline CDR1 is SGHNT and CDR2 is YYREEE (reference sequence). This CDR3 spans 14 amino acids. Here the CDR3 reads CASANINRVTEAFF. The CDR3 nucleotides read TGTGCCAGCGCAAATATTAACAGGGTCACTGAAGCTTTCTTT.

This clone was counted at least ten times. CDR3 protein: CASSLGTRVDEQFF. As DNA, the CDR3 is TGTGCCAGCAGCTTAGGGACTAGGGTCGATGAGCAGTTCTTC. The chain couples TRBV7-2 to TRBJ2-1; TRBD2 agrees at 7 bases. V gave up 1 base and J gave up 8 bases; unmatched junction bases: 5. The V gene's germline CDR1 is SGHTA and CDR2 FQGNSA. The CDR3 totals 14 residues.

This clone has a handful of counts. V and J are TRBV5-6 and TRBJ1-2; 12 bases match TRBD1. Losses at the gene ends were 4 bases for V and 4 bases for J; bases not matched to a gene: 5. The CDR3 is 15 amino acids. Germline CDR1 reads SGHDT; CDR2 reads YYEEEE. The CDR3 protein is CASSPGTGGGYGYTF. In DNA form, the CDR3 reads TGTGCCAGCAGCCCAGGGACAGGGGGCGGCTATGGCTACACCTTC.

This clone was seen more than once but under ten times. The chain links TRBV27 to TRBJ1-2, with D unresolved. This CDR3 has 14 residues. Trimming pared 1 base from V and 5 bases from J, leaving 11 bases between. Germline assignment: CDR1 MNHEY and CDR2 SMNVEV (reference sequence). The CDR3 region has the DNA TGTGCCAGCAGTTTATTGGACGGGAGATATGGCTACACCTTC. Amino acids: CASSLLDGRYGYTF.

This clone was detected many times. This chain joins TRBV28 and TRBJ1-2, with 7 bases lining up with TRBD1. CDR1 is MDHEN, CDR2 SYDVKM, per germline. V gave up 3 bases and J gave up 8 bases; unmatched junction bases: 6. This CDR3 is 13 amino acids long. CDR3 coding DNA: TGTGCCAGCAGTTTGACAGGGTGGTACGGCTACACCTTC. It specifies CASSLTGWYGYTF.

The V gene is TRBV7-2, the J gene TRBJ2-5; D remains ambiguous. This CDR3 comprises 14 residues. V lost 0 bases to trimming and J lost 2 bases, with 7 bases between them. Germline V CDR1 and CDR2: SGHTA, FQGNSA. DNA of the CDR3: TGTGCCAGCAGCTTAGCTGTACAGCAAGAGACCCAGTACTTC. Protein: CASSLAVQQETQYF.

V and J are TRBV6-5 and TRBJ1-1; 7 bases line up with TRBD1. The germline CDR1 and CDR2 sequences are MNHEY and SVGAGI. The CDR3 is 15 amino acids. Trimming cost V 4 bases and J 1 base; bases outside gene matches: 6. Here the CDR3 reads CASSLGTVKNTEAFF. In nucleotides, the CDR3 is TGTGCCAGCAGTTTGGGGACAGTAAAGAACACTGAAGCTTTCTTT.

The V gene is TRBV7-6, the J gene TRBJ2-2, with TRBD1 matching 9 bases. Trimming at V came to 4 bases and at J to 4 bases, leaving 7 bases not matched to a gene. The CDR3 contains 16 residues. The germline gives CDR1 SGHVS, CDR2 FNYEAQ. The CDR3 spells CASSSTGGAGTGELFF. The CDR3 coding sequence is TGTGCCAGCAGCTCCACAGGGGGCGCGGGCACCGGGGAGCTGTTTTTT. Drawing the rest from reference TRBV7-6 and TRBJ2-2, the complete variable domain is GAGVSQSPRYKVTKRGQDVALRCDPISGHVSLYWYRQALGQGPEFLTYFNYEAQQDKSGLPNDRFSAERPEGSISTLTIQRTEQRDSAMYRCASSSTGGAGTGELFFGEGSRLTVL.